The entry below gives a single T cell receptor (beta chain) sequence along with its context. Its antigen is unknown. The sample is drawn from a study of T-cell memory formation after mild COVID-19. Study results and caveats: Cross-reactive memory appears to have joined, as suggested by some responding clones showing up in pre-infection memory. The study found balanced CD4/CD8 in clones contracting day 15 to 85 and a CD4+ lean in later expanders. For contracting clones, CD4+ ones sat mainly in CM and EM, CD8+ in EMRA.

Each CDR3 protein is one row after TCRdb ran MiXCR on the 5' RACE reads. The top ten hold about 22% of the sample, which has approximately 300,000 distinct CDR3 sequences, less than 9.5% seen once. Trimming removed 5 bases from V and 7 bases from J, with 15 bases in between. The CDR3 consists of 14 residues. The TCR sequence derives from a young man who had mild COVID-19 (a few samples of this study predate the infection). Cell type and time point are not known. V gene TRBV12-3 or TRBV12-4 combines with J gene TRBJ1-5, with D possibly matching TRBD1 (5 bases). The material sequenced was PBMCs or a T cell subset sorted from them (not recorded which). CDR3 loop: CASSRTGGIQPQHF. In nucleotides, the CDR3 is TGTGCCAGCAGTAGGACGGGGGGGATCCAGCCCCAGCATTTT.